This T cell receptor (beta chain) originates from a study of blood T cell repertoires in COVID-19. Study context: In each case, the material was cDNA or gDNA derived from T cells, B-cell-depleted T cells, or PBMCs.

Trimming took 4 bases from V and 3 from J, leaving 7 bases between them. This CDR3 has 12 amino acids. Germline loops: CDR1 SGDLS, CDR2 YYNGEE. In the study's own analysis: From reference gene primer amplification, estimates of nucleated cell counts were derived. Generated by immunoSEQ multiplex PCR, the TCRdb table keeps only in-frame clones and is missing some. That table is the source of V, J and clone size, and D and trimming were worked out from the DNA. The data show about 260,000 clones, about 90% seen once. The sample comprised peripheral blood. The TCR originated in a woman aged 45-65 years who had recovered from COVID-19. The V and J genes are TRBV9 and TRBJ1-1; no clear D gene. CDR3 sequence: CASSNGDTEAFF. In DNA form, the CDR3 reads TGTGCCAGCAGCAACGGAGACACTGAAGCTTTCTTT.